This T cell receptor (beta chain) stems from a study of response to subunit inactivated influenza vaccine. Whole-study findings and limits: Authors proposed each seasonal influenza vaccination draws in few new T cells.

A remark on this clonotype: Its cognate antigen is unknown.

The V gene's germline CDR1 is MNHEY and CDR2 SVGEGT. The J segment lost 6 bases and the V segment lost 6 bases, leaving 9 bases of the junction unmatched. The CDR3 is 15 residues long. TCRdb reanalysed the RT-PCR reads using MiXCR and keeps one entry per CDR3 protein. The repertoire holds about 700,000 distinct CDR3 sequences, with about 14% as singletons. The sequence was collected from a man aged 50 to 60 who received an inactivated influenza vaccine. The chain uses TRBV6-2 or TRBV6-3 and TRBJ2-1; 9 nucleotides match TRBD2. This specimen consisted of PBMCs from blood, obtained around 14 days before vaccination. This CDR3 is CASRGIIAGANEQFF. The CDR3 bases are TGTGCCAGCAGGGGAATTATAGCGGGAGCCAATGAGCAGTTCTTC.